This T cell receptor beta chain was found in a study of cytomegalovirus exposure and HLA in healthy donors. Study results and limitations: Previously analyzed data showed that most TCR beta V segments were productive at a frequency of about 90% or about 30%. As was reported, the classifier diagnosed cytomegalovirus status with high specificity and sensitivity. A later analysis linked a missense DCLRE1C variant to TCR beta V- and J-gene trimming.

This clone has just a few counts. Its antigen remains unidentified. The V and J ends lost 9 bases and 0 bases, in that order; junction bases with no gene match: 4. CDR1 and CDR2 (germline): SGHRS, YFSETQ. CDR3 size: 13 residues. The PCR used 60 Vbeta and 13 Jbeta primers. The table came from immunoSEQ multiplex PCR; TCRdb's copy has only in-frame clones and leaves some out. The table has about 200,000 clones, 65% to 85% seen once. The J gene is TRBJ2-7, the V gene TRBV5-1, with 9 bases fitting TRBD2. The origin of this receptor is a man between 45 and 60 years old in good health and CMV-seronegative. Specimen: PBMCs. The CDR3 DNA sequence: TGCGCCACCTCGACTAGCGGCTCCTACGAGCAGTACTTC. Its protein is CATSTSGSYEQYF.